A selection of T cell receptor beta chains follows, all from one sample in a study of CD8+CD57+ T cells in acquired aplastic anemia. TCRdb re-called the reads through MiXCR, storing one row per CDR3 protein. Of around 400,000 distinct CDR3 sequences in the sample, 65% to 75% were seen once. What was sequenced was sorted CD4+, CD8+, or CD8+CD57+ T cells (not recorded which) from PBMCs. These receptors came from a human donor in good health, serving as a control. CDR3s include the opening cysteine and the closing phenylalanine or tryptophan. Each record gives: CDR3 DNA, CDR3 protein, V gene, J gene, D gene, clone size. D genes are given only for firm matches. For some rows the clone size is stated as once, few or many, or as a class when expanded; others skip it.

cdr3_nt: TGCGCCAGCAGTCCCGGGACAGGGTCAGATACGCAGTATTTT
cdr3_aa: CASSPGTGSDTQYF
v_call: TRBV5-1
j_call: TRBJ2-3
d_call: TRBD1
clone_size: many

cdr3_nt: TGTGCCAGCAGCTTAGGACGGAACCTACGAGCAGTACTTTTT
cdr3_aa: CASSLGRNLRAVLF
v_call: TRBV7-2
j_call: TRBJ1-6
d_call: .
clone_size: .

cdr3_nt: TGCAGTGCACGTCTTCCGGGCCCGGGTGGCTACGAGCAGTACTTC
cdr3_aa: CSARLPGPGGYEQYF
v_call: TRBV20-1
j_call: TRBJ2-7
d_call: .
clone_size: few

cdr3_nt: TGTGCCAGCAGCGTTGACAGGGGGTATAATTCACCCCTCCACTTT
cdr3_aa: CASSVDRGYNSPLHF
v_call: TRBV9
j_call: TRBJ1-6
d_call: TRBD1
clone_size: .

cdr3_nt: TGTGCCAGCAGCTCGACAGGGGCCCCGAACACCGGGGAGCTGTTTTTT
cdr3_aa: CASSSTGAPNTGELFF
v_call: TRBV6-5
j_call: TRBJ2-2
d_call: TRBD1
clone_size: few

cdr3_nt: TGCAGCGTTGCCTACGGAGGTGGGACGGCGTACTATGGCTACACCTTC
cdr3_aa: CSVAYGGGTAYYGYTF
v_call: TRBV29-1
j_call: TRBJ1-2
d_call: .
clone_size: .

cdr3_nt: TGTGCCAGCAGCCCCAGTGGCTACACCTTC
cdr3_aa: CASSPSGYTF
v_call: TRBV2
j_call: TRBJ1-2
d_call: .
clone_size: few

cdr3_nt: TGTGCCAGCTCACCGTCGGCGACTGGCGATGAGCAGTTCTTC
cdr3_aa: CASSPSATGDEQFF
v_call: TRBV9
j_call: TRBJ2-1
d_call: .
clone_size: .

cdr3_nt: TGTGCCAGCAGCTTCGCGGGTCCTAACTGCGGGCACAACTTC
cdr3_aa: CASSFAGPNCGHNF
v_call: TRBV7-8
j_call: TRBJ2-7
d_call: .
clone_size: .

cdr3_nt: TGTGCCAGCAGTGTCGAGGGGCGAGGGTGGGGGCAGCAGTTCTTC
cdr3_aa: CASSVEGRGWGQQFF
v_call: TRBV9
j_call: TRBJ2-1
d_call: .
clone_size: once

cdr3_nt: TGCGCCAGCAGCCCAGGGGGGGCTAATGAAAAACTGTTTTTT
cdr3_aa: CASSPGGANEKLFF
v_call: TRBV5-1
j_call: TRBJ1-4
d_call: TRBD1
clone_size: many

cdr3_nt: TGTGCCAGCAGCCATGGCCCGGAGACTGAAGCTTTCTTT
cdr3_aa: CASSHGPETEAFF
v_call: TRBV11-3
j_call: TRBJ1-1
d_call: .
clone_size: .

cdr3_nt: TGTGCCAGCAGCCCTGGGCAGGGGGCCTATTCACCCCTCCACTTT
cdr3_aa: CASSPGQGAYSPLHF
v_call: TRBV2
j_call: TRBJ1-6
d_call: TRBD1
clone_size: .

cdr3_nt: TGTGCCAGCAGTGAATCTAGCAGGAATAATTCACCCCTCCACTTT
cdr3_aa: CASSESSRNNSPLHF
v_call: TRBV25-1
j_call: TRBJ1-6
d_call: .
clone_size: .

cdr3_nt: TGTGCCAGCAGCGCAGACGCAGGCCGCCAGCCCCAGCACTTC
cdr3_aa: CASSADAGRQPQHF
v_call: TRBV9
j_call: TRBJ2-5
d_call: .
clone_size: .

cdr3_nt: TGTGCCAGCAGTGCTGGACTAGCGGGGGGCACAGATACGCAGTATTTT
cdr3_aa: CASSAGLAGGTDTQYF
v_call: TRBV6-2/TRBV6-3
j_call: TRBJ2-3
d_call: TRBD2
clone_size: many

cdr3_nt: TGTGCCAGCAGTCAGGAGGACACCGGGGAGCTGTTTTTT
cdr3_aa: CASSQEDTGELFF
v_call: TRBV2
j_call: TRBJ2-2
d_call: .
clone_size: many

cdr3_nt: TGTGCCAGCAGTCCCGCGGGGGATACGCAGTATTTT
cdr3_aa: CASSPAGDTQYF
v_call: TRBV7-2
j_call: TRBJ2-3
d_call: .
clone_size: many

cdr3_nt: TGTGCCAGCAGCCGGGACAGGGGCACGCAGTATTTT
cdr3_aa: CASSRDRGTQYF
v_call: TRBV11-3
j_call: TRBJ2-3
d_call: TRBD1
clone_size: .

cdr3_nt: TGCGCCAGCAATGGGGGGGGTCCTAATGAAAAACTGTTTTTT
cdr3_aa: CASNGGGPNEKLFF
v_call: TRBV5-1
j_call: TRBJ1-4
d_call: .
clone_size: .

cdr3_nt: TGTGCCAGTGACAGGAGAAACACCATATATTTT
cdr3_aa: CASDRRNTIYF
v_call: TRBV19
j_call: TRBJ1-3
d_call: .
clone_size: .

cdr3_nt: TGTGCCAGCAGTCGGCTAGCGGGGGGCTACGAGCAGTACTTC
cdr3_aa: CASSRLAGGYEQYF
v_call: TRBV25-1
j_call: TRBJ2-7
d_call: TRBD2
clone_size: few

cdr3_nt: TGTGCCGGACAAGGGGGACGGGGGGGGGGGGAGACCCAGTACTTC
cdr3_aa: CAGQGGRGGGETQYF
v_call: TRBV6-2/TRBV6-3
j_call: TRBJ2-5
d_call: TRBD2
clone_size: .

cdr3_nt: TGTGCCAGCACCCCTCGGCCAGGGATGAACACTGAAGCTTTCTTT
cdr3_aa: CASTPRPGMNTEAFF
v_call: TRBV12-3/TRBV12-4
j_call: TRBJ1-1
d_call: .
clone_size: many

cdr3_nt: TGTGCCAGCAACGGGCCTGATGAGACCCAGTACTTC
cdr3_aa: CASNGPDETQYF
v_call: TRBV7-2
j_call: TRBJ2-5
d_call: .
clone_size: .

cdr3_nt: TGTGCCACCAGCACTGGTAGGGGGGTCTCCACTGAAGCTCTCTTT
cdr3_aa: CATSTGRGVSTEALF
v_call: TRBV15
j_call: TRBJ1-1
d_call: .
clone_size: .

cdr3_nt: TGCAGTGCTAGAGACTTGGGAGGCTCTAACGGCGAGCAGTGCTTC
cdr3_aa: CSARDLGGSNGEQCF
v_call: TRBV20-1
j_call: TRBJ2-7
d_call: .
clone_size: .

cdr3_nt: TGTGCCAGCAGCTCCGCCTCACGTAGGGGGGGCATCCGCTTC
cdr3_aa: CASSSASRRGGIRF
v_call: TRBV7-2
j_call: TRBJ1-2
d_call: .
clone_size: once

cdr3_nt: TGTGCCAGCAGCCGCACGAGCGCAGATACGTCGTATTTTCACTTT
cdr3_aa: CASSRTSADTSYFHF
v_call: TRBV7-3
j_call: TRBJ1-6
d_call: .
clone_size: .

cdr3_nt: TGTGCCAGCAGTCGCGGACAGTCGCATAATTCACCCCTCCACTTT
cdr3_aa: CASSRGQSHNSPLHF
v_call: TRBV6-5
j_call: TRBJ1-6
d_call: .
clone_size: many

cdr3_nt: TGTGCCAGCAGCCAACCGGGACAGGGGGTCGACGAGCAGTACTTC
cdr3_aa: CASSQPGQGVDEQYF
v_call: TRBV11-1
j_call: TRBJ2-7
d_call: TRBD1
clone_size: .

cdr3_nt: TGCGCCAGCAGCACCCGAGACAGAAACTATGGCTACACCTTC
cdr3_aa: CASSTRDRNYGYTF
v_call: TRBV5-1
j_call: TRBJ1-2
d_call: .
clone_size: .

cdr3_nt: TGTGCCATCAGTGAAGTGTTCGACAGGAACTATGGCTACACCTTC
cdr3_aa: CAISEVFDRNYGYTF
v_call: TRBV10-3
j_call: TRBJ1-2
d_call: .
clone_size: .